This T cell receptor beta chain was captured by sequencing in a study of cytomegalovirus exposure and HLA in healthy donors. Overall study findings and caveats: A cluster of highly shared sequence variants was likely a sequencing artifact.

In germline, CDR1 is GTSNPN, CDR2 SVGIG (reference sequence). Trimming at V came to 2 bases and at J to 7 bases, leaving 9 bases not matched to a gene. CDR3 size: 14 residues. Comment on this clone: The antigen remains undetermined.

The PCR employed 60 Vbeta primers together with 13 Jbeta primers. Profiling relied on immunoSEQ multiplex PCR, and the TCRdb table lists in-frame clones only, not all of them. Of about 130,000 clones listed, around four fifths were seen once; the top ten hold around 1.6%. The sample taken for sequencing was PBMCs. This chain connects TRBV30 to TRBJ1-2; 8 nucleotides agree with TRBD1. The receptor was derived from a female donor in good health and CMV-seronegative. The chain's CDR3 is CAWSWGTGPSGYTF. Written as DNA, the CDR3 is TGTGCCTGGAGTTGGGGGACAGGTCCGTCTGGCTACACCTTC. The full variable domain, rest sourced from reference TRBV30 and TRBJ1-2, is SQTIHQWPATLVQPVGSPLSLECTVEGTSNPNLYWYRQAAGRGLQLLFYSVGIGQISSEVPQNLSASRPQDRQFILSSKKLLLSDSGFYLCAWSWGTGPSGYTFGSGTRLTVV.